This passage covers 8 T cell receptor beta chains from one sample sequenced in a study of shared clonotypes between healthy human individuals. Sequencing used immunoSEQ multiplex PCR; TCRdb keeps in-frame clones, though not all of them. The sample shows under 600,000 clones, around 97% of them seen only once. Sequencing was carried out using naive CD4+ T cells sorted from blood. Subset reported: CD45RA+ positively selected. The origin of the receptors is a woman between 25 and 40 years old in good health.

This chain uses TRBV18 with TRBJ1-3; D ambiguous. CDR1 and CDR2 from the germline V gene are KGHSH and LQKENI. This CDR3 is built from 16 residues. Trimming shortened V by 7 bases and J by 1 base, and 17 bases separated the two germline ends. The CDR3 here is CASYDRTRRSGNTIYF. CDR3 DNA sequence: TGTGCCAGCTACGACCGGACGCGCCGATCTGGAAACACCATATATTTT. Full variable domain (rest looked up from reference TRBV18 and TRBJ1-3): NAGVMQNPRHLVRRRGQEARLRCSPMKGHSHVYWYRQLPEEGLKFMVYLQKENIIDESGMPKERFSAEFPKEGPSILRIQQVVRGDSAAYFCASYDRTRRSGNTIYFGEGSWLTVV.

The J gene is TRBJ2-1, the V gene TRBV10-1; D unclear. Trimming took 2 bases from V and 4 from J, leaving 18 bases between them. Germline V gene lookup returns CDR1 WNHNN and CDR2 SYGVQD (reference sequence). The CDR3 spans 17 residues. CDR3 loop: CASSETVHGVGYNEQFF. The CDR3 DNA follows: TGCGCCAGCAGTGAGACGGTGCATGGAGTTGGATACAATGAGCAGTTCTTC.

The chain links TRBV28 to TRBJ2-2, with D possibly being TRBD2 (5 bases). Germline V gene lookup returns CDR1 MDHEN and CDR2 SYDVKM. The CDR3 covers 14 residues. V dropped 3 bases and J dropped 8 bases, with 13 bases sitting between them. This chain's CDR3 is CASSFSGRAGELFF. CDR3 sequence (DNA): TGTGCCAGCAGTTTCAGCGGCCGGGCTGGGGAGCTGTTTTTT.

V is TRBV11-3 and J is TRBJ2-1; D remains unclear. Between the trimmed V and J ends, which lost 0 bases and 11 bases, there was a span of 8 bases. Germline CDR1 SGHNT, CDR2 YENEEA. The CDR3 contains 12 residues. The CDR3 loop is CASSLENYKQFF. CDR3 DNA: TGTGCCAGCAGCTTAGAGAACTACAAGCAGTTCTTC.

This rearrangement joins TRBV7-2 to TRBJ1-5; D unclear. This CDR3 has 13 residues. V dropped 5 bases and J dropped 5 bases, with 10 bases sitting between them. Germline V gives CDR1 SGHTA, CDR2 FQGNSA. CDR3 bases: TGTGCCAGCAGCGGAGAGAGATATCAGCCCCAGCATTTT. Its protein is CASSGERYQPQHF.

The chain couples TRBV5-1 to TRBJ2-7, with a possible D match to TRBD1 (6 bases). The V end lost 4 bases, the J end lost 2 bases, and 13 bases lay between the germline ends. The CDR3 runs to 14 residues. Germline lookup yields CDR1 SGHRS and CDR2 YFSETQ. The CDR3 sequence: CASSPDQGPYEQYF. The DNA of the CDR3 is TGCGCCAGCAGCCCAGACCAGGGGCCCTACGAGCAGTACTTC.

This chain links TRBV12-2 with TRBJ2-7; the D segment call TRBD1 is taken from the table without a DNA check. TRBV12-2 is described as a pseudogene. The CDR3 consists of 13 residues. The CDR3 region has the DNA TGTGCAAGTCGCTTAGCGGCCTCCTACGAGCAGTACTTC. It specifies CASRLAASYEQYF.

The J gene is TRBJ2-7, the V gene TRBV27; 10 bases are shared with TRBD2. The CDR3 is 13 residues long. With V trimmed by 4 bases and J by 4 bases, 1 base remained unmatched. The germline CDR1 and CDR2 sequences are MNHEY and SMNVEV (reference sequence). The CDR3 region is CASSSSGSYEQYF. CDR3 nucleotide sequence: TGTGCCAGCAGTTCTAGCGGGAGTTACGAGCAGTACTTC.